Below are 17 T cell receptor beta chains sequenced from a single sample in a study of cytomegalovirus exposure and HLA in healthy donors. It was with 60 Vbeta and 13 Jbeta primers that the PCR ran. Measured with immunoSEQ multiplex PCR; TCRdb has only the in-frame clones, and not every one. Among tens of thousands of clones listed, 60% to 80% were seen once. The specimen was PBMCs. The receptors were sampled from a man aged 30 to 39 in good health and CMV-seronegative.

The V gene is TRBV27, the J gene TRBJ1-1, with a weak D call TRBD1 (5 bases). The CDR3 sequence is 13 residues long. Trimming removed 6 bases at V and 10 bases at J, with 18 bases between. Germline CDR1 MNHEY, CDR2 SMNVEV (reference sequence). This CDR3 is CASSPGGILSAFF. CDR3 bases: TGTGCCAGCAGCCCGGGGGGGATACTATCAGCTTTCTTT.

The chain recombines TRBV27 with TRBJ1-2, with 10 bases matching TRBD1. CDR3 length: 17 residues. CDR1 is MNHEY and CDR2 is SMNVEV in the germline V gene (reference sequence). J gave up 0 bases and V 4 bases, and 8 bases lay outside the gene matches. The DNA for the CDR3 is TGTGCCAGCAGTTCCCGGGACAGGGGCATATCTAACTATGGCTACACCTTC. Translated, it gives CASSSRDRGISNYGYTF.

By sample fraction, this clone is large. Other DNA sequences in this specimen translate into the identical CDR3. The DNA for the CDR3 is TGTGCCAGTCACTTCCGGGAAGGTGGTGAAAAACTGTTTTTT. It encodes CASHFREGGEKLFF. This chain joins TRBV19 and TRBJ1-4; D is undetermined. Trimming removed 8 bases at V and 7 bases at J, with 17 bases between. CDR3 length: 14 residues. CDR1 is LNHDA, CDR2 SQIVND, per germline (reference sequence).

This clone came up a few times. The CDR3 reads CASSYSSLTGSPLHF. The CDR3 DNA reads TGTGCCAGCAGTTACTCGTCCCTCACGGGTTCACCCCTCCACTTT. The genes are TRBV6-6 and TRBJ1-6, with D unclear. V lost 0 bases, J lost 9 bases, and 12 bases lay in between. The CDR3 spans 15 residues. Germline CDR1 and CDR2: MNHNY and SVGAGI (reference sequence).

V is TRBV5-1 and J is TRBJ2-3; no reliable D call. Germline loops: CDR1 SGHRS, CDR2 YFSETQ. The CDR3 runs 13 residues. The V end lost 0 bases, the J end lost 3 bases, and 5 bases lay between the germline ends. CDR3 sequence: CASSLERTDTQYF. The DNA for the CDR3 is TGCGCCAGCAGCTTGGAGAGGACAGATACGCAGTATTTT. Variable domain in full (rest from reference TRBV5-1 and TRBJ2-3): KAGVTQTPRYLIKTRGQQVTLSCSPISGHRSVSWYQQTPGQGLQFLFEYFSETQRNKGNFPGRFSGRQFSNSRSEMNVSTLELGDSALYLCASSLERTDTQYFGPGTRLTVL.

The sample holds a few counts of this clone. The rearrangement links TRBV29-1 to TRBJ1-2; 8 bases fit TRBD1. The CDR3 loop spans 17 amino acids. Germline V gives CDR1 SQVTM, CDR2 ANQGSEA. V was pared by 0 bases and J by 3 bases, with 12 bases of the junction left unmatched. The CDR3 DNA reads TGCAGCGTTGAAGAATTGGTCTCGGGACAGGTATACTATGGCTACACCTTC. Its protein product is CSVEELVSGQVYYGYTF.

A few counts support this clone. The chain employs TRBV2 and TRBJ1-5; D is possibly TRBD1 (5 bases). Germline lookup yields CDR1 SNHLY and CDR2 FYNNEI. V lost 2 bases to trimming and J lost 0 bases, with 8 bases between them. The CDR3 has 15 amino acids. Written as DNA, the CDR3 is TGTGCCAGCAGTGAACAGGGAAATAGCAATCAGCCCCAGCATTTT. Translated, it gives CASSEQGNSNQPQHF.

The CDR3 DNA sequence: TGTGCCAGCAGTTACGGGACAGGGGCTGACAATTCACCCCTCCACTTT. It translates to CASSYGTGADNSPLHF. V gene TRBV6-5 combines with J gene TRBJ1-6; 10 nucleotides agree with TRBD1. The J segment lost 7 bases and the V segment lost 2 bases, leaving 5 bases of the junction unmatched. CDR3 length: 16 residues. The V gene's germline CDR1 is MNHEY and CDR2 SVGAGI.

This chain uses TRBV7-2 with TRBJ2-5; 9 bases agree with TRBD2. The trim removed 1 base at V and 5 bases at J, leaving 8 bases unmatched. The CDR3 loop spans 16 amino acids. Germline CDR1 and CDR2: SGHTA and FQGNSA. The CDR3 sequence is CASSLVLGGGAETQYF. The CDR3 nucleotides are TGTGCCAGCAGCTTAGTACTCGGCGGGGGGGCCGAGACCCAGTACTTC.

The genes are TRBV28 and TRBJ2-3; 16 nucleotides line up with TRBD2. The germline V gene has CDR1 MDHEN and CDR2 SYDVKM. V trimming: 9 bases; J trimming: 5 bases; junction bases outside the gene matches: 14. The CDR3 runs 18 residues. CDR3 in amino acids: CASSFPGLAGGPGDTQYF. The CDR3 DNA sequence: TGTGCCAGTTCCTTTCCGGGACTAGCGGGAGGGCCGGGAGATACGCAGTATTTT.

CDR3 in amino acids: CASSLGQGGNQPQHF. In DNA, the CDR3 is TGTGCCAGCAGCTTAGGACAGGGAGGCAATCAGCCCCAGCATTTT. The V call is TRBV13, the J call TRBJ1-5; TRBD1 is a possible D gene (6 bases). The CDR3 loop spans 15 amino acids. The germline gives CDR1 PRHDT, CDR2 FYEKMQ (reference sequence). Trimming took off 0 bases at V and 2 bases at J, with 8 bases between the two ends. The full variable domain, with the rest looked up from reference TRBV13 and TRBJ1-5, is AAGVIQSPRHLIKEKRETATLKCYPIPRHDTVYWYQQGPGQDPQFLISFYEKMQSDKGSIPDRFSAQQFSDYHSELNMSSLELGDSALYFCASSLGQGGNQPQHFGDGTRLSIL.

This chain connects TRBV6-1 to TRBJ1-2; weak D call: TRBD1 (5 bases). Germline-derived CDR1 and CDR2 are MNHNS and SASEGT. Trimming cost V 8 bases and J 0 bases, with 10 bases left between them. The CDR3 length is 13 residues. CDR3 protein: CASAAGPNYGYTF. CDR3 in DNA: TGTGCCAGCGCAGCAGGGCCTAACTATGGCTACACCTTC.

The rearrangement joins TRBV7-2 to TRBJ2-7, with 11 bases fitting TRBD2. This CDR3 has 15 residues. Germline CDR1 is SGHTA and CDR2 is FQGNSA. V gave up 3 bases and J gave up 4 bases; unmatched junction bases: 5. CDR3 nucleotides: TGTGCCAGCAGCTTGTCTAGCGGGGGGCAATACGAGCAGTACTTC. This sequence encodes CASSLSSGGQYEQYF.

The J gene is TRBJ2-3, the V gene TRBV4-1; D is ambiguous. CDR3 length equals 13 residues. From germline, CDR1 is MGHRA and CDR2 YSYEKL. Trimming took off 2 bases at V and 4 bases at J, with 7 bases between the two ends. CDR3 sequence reads: CASSQSSPDTQYF. DNA for the CDR3: TGCGCCAGCAGCCAATCGTCCCCAGATACGCAGTATTTT.

The V call is TRBV29-1, the J call TRBJ1-1; D is uncertain. This CDR3 is 13 amino acids long. Germline lookup yields CDR1 SQVTM and CDR2 ANQGSEA. V was trimmed by 6 bases and J by 1 base, leaving 12 bases between them. CDR3 residues: CSVSNSQNTEAFF. CDR3 DNA sequence: TGCAGCGTAAGTAACAGCCAGAACACTGAAGCTTTCTTT. The entire variable domain, with the rest obtained from reference TRBV29-1 and TRBJ1-1, is as follows: SAVISQKPSRDICQRGTSLTIQCQVDSQVTMMFWYRQQPGQSLTLIATANQGSEATYESGFVIDKFPISRPNLTFSTLTVSNMSPEDSSIYLCSVSNSQNTEAFFGQGTRLTVV.

This clone was recorded a few times. The chain couples TRBV27 to TRBJ2-5, with TRBD2 matching 7 bases. The CDR3 is made up of 16 amino acids. Germline trimming cut 5 bases from V and 0 bases from J; bases unmatched to any gene: 9. Looked up from germline, CDR1 is MNHEY and CDR2 is SMNVEV (reference sequence). CDR3 in DNA: TGTGCCAGCAGTCCTCCCCCAGCGGGAAACCAAGAGACCCAGTACTTC. It encodes CASSPPPAGNQETQYF.

This clone was found once. This sequence joins TRBV19 and TRBJ2-6; weak D call: TRBD1 (6 bases). The CDR3 runs to 17 residues. In germline, CDR1 is LNHDA, CDR2 SQIVND (reference sequence). Trimming pared 7 bases from V and 3 bases from J, leaving 19 bases between. In nucleotides, the CDR3 is TGTGCCAGTACTGCCTTGGACAGAGGTGATGGGGCCAACGTCCTGACTTTC. This encodes CASTALDRGDGANVLTF.